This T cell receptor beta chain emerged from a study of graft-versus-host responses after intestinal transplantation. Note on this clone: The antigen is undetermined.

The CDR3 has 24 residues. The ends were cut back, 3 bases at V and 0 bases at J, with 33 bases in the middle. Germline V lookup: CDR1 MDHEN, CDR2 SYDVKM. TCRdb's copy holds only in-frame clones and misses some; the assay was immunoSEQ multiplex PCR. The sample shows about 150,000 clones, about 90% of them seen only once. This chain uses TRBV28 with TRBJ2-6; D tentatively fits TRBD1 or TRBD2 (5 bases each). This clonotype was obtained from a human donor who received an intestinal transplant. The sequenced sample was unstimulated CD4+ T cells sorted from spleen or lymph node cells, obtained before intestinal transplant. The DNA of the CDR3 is TGTGCCAGCAGTTTCCTAAACCTATGGTCGACCACGGGACGCCCTCCCTCTGGGGCCAACGTCCTGACTTTC. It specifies CASSFLNLWSTTGRPPSGANVLTF.